The rows below give T cell receptor beta chains drawn from one sample of a study of T cell repertoires in cytomegalovirus infection. TCRdb fed the reads into MiXCR, producing one record per CDR3 protein. The sample lists roughly 80,000 distinct CDR3 sequences, around 37% occurring once. The antigens these receptors bind are not known. The specimen comprised CD8+ T cells from cultured PBMCs, sampled from culture after CMV antigen stimulation. Receptors originate from a human donor in good health (CMV status not recorded). Some clones in this sample may be carry-over from other donors' samples. The conserved cysteine and the conserved F or W are not part of the CDR3 here.

j_call: TRBJ1-2
v_call: TRBV6-5
cdr3_aa: ASSYGSQGHGYT

j_call: TRBJ2-1
v_call: TRBV5-6
cdr3_aa: ASSLTSGGDSYNEQF

j_call: TRBJ2-7
v_call: TRBV6-2/TRBV6-3
cdr3_aa: ASSYLGLAGDPRNEQY

j_call: TRBJ2-7
v_call: TRBV6-2/TRBV6-3
cdr3_aa: ASSYRTASYEQY

j_call: TRBJ1-6
v_call: TRBV24-1
cdr3_aa: ATSDRDRITYNSPLH

j_call: TRBJ2-3
v_call: TRBV13
cdr3_aa: ASSTGDGDRTDTQY

j_call: TRBJ1-1
v_call: TRBV7-2
cdr3_aa: ASSHQQGGPEAF

j_call: TRBJ2-2
v_call: TRBV7-3
cdr3_aa: ASSLVAPPFKGNTGELF

j_call: TRBJ2-1
v_call: TRBV7-2
cdr3_aa: ASSPRPGSTEWVNEQF

j_call: TRBJ1-5
v_call: TRBV27
cdr3_aa: ASSWGLGQPQH

j_call: TRBJ2-5
v_call: TRBV7-9
cdr3_aa: ASSPSPLTGETQY

j_call: TRBJ1-5
v_call: TRBV25-1
cdr3_aa: ASSDWGAGNQPQH

j_call: TRBJ1-5
v_call: TRBV12-3/TRBV12-4
cdr3_aa: ASSFGLRGQPQH

j_call: TRBJ2-5
v_call: TRBV12-3/TRBV12-4
cdr3_aa: ASTLGETQY

j_call: TRBJ2-2
v_call: TRBV6-5
cdr3_aa: ASSYDARTSVSGELF

j_call: TRBJ2-3
v_call: TRBV7-6
cdr3_aa: ASSLGPPGEFGDTQY

j_call: TRBJ2-7
v_call: TRBV7-6
cdr3_aa: ASSSSRGGTITYEQY

j_call: TRBJ1-2
v_call: TRBV28
cdr3_aa: ASRLTGTDRSGYT

j_call: TRBJ2-7
v_call: TRBV20-1
cdr3_aa: SARGPGQGSHEQY

j_call: TRBJ2-1
v_call: TRBV11-2
cdr3_aa: ASSLVPVRGSDEQF

j_call: TRBJ2-7
v_call: TRBV4-3
cdr3_aa: ASSQFLAATYEQY

j_call: TRBJ2-7
v_call: TRBV6-1
cdr3_aa: ASSSRQEGYEQY

j_call: TRBJ2-1
v_call: TRBV7-2
cdr3_aa: ASSLLRGSNNEQF